This note documents a single TCR beta chain sequence. This clonotype was counted at least ten times. Its antigen specificity is not known. Per-base qualities were not stored, and no clone one base away is much larger. The data stem from a study of molecular identifiers for immune sequencing clone quantification (dated by TCRdb to the late 2010s). General notes on the study: For a replicate experiment, RNA from around 20,000 or 100,000 naive CD8 T cells was divided into five aliquots, of which four were sequenced. This methods study benchmarked molecular-identifier clustering-based TCR repertoire sequencing (MIDCIRS) and TCR RNA copy counting, using CD8 T cells to do so. What the study reported, not specific to this receptor: In CMV-specific effector cells, clones with more than 20 RNA copies contained over 98% of molecules, whereas in naive cells such clones contained under 1% of molecules. Spiked-in Jurkat TCR RNA equal to a single cell's worth was reported to be detectable even within 1,200,000 naive CD8 T cells. Naive libraries contained spiked-in Jurkat TCR RNA (around eleven copies' worth), which is not part of the donor repertoire. Highly expanded clone sizes could be underestimated because identical TCR molecules may share a barcode. Without barcode sub-clustering, chimeric consensus sequences inflated TCR diversity; chimeras reached as high as 47%. About 3 recovered TCR RNA copies per cell were obtained by modeling, versus approximately 10 by digital PCR, implying a capture efficiency of about 30%.

Naive CD8 T cell libraries were made from 20,000 to 1,000,000 sorted cells using 10%, 30% or 50% of purified RNA. Naive CD8 T cells, defined as CD8+CD4-CCR7+CD45RA+, were FACS-sorted into RLT Plus buffer on a BD FACSAria II. Roughly 10 TCR copies' worth of Jurkat RNA were spiked into roughly 17,000-1,100,000 naive CD8 T cell samples to test detection sensitivity. CD8 T cells were enriched using RosetteSep CD8+ T Cell Enrichment Cocktail and Ficoll-Paque, and the enriched cells then underwent ACK red cell lysis. From its cysteine to its phenylalanine, the CDR3 spans 15 amino acids. Here the CDR3 DNA is all that survives: 45 bases in frame from base 1. The germline V end is reduced by 2 bases and the J end by 4 bases; junction bases left unmatched: 4. The germline V gene sets CDR1 to MGHRA and CDR2 to YSYEKL. Receptors were amplified or captured by PCR. Sequencing relied on an Illumina HiSeq 4000. Bulk TCR libraries were generated as previously described, with the TCR primers listed in Table S5 used. The Qiagen AllPrep DNA/RNA kit was used to purify total RNA. Before analysis, reads from multiple sequencing runs of one library were combined. Concerning the study's data processing: Reads were retained only if the reads had an exact TCR constant sequence, and the retained reads were trimmed to 150 nt and grouped according to their 12-nt molecular barcodes. Reads inside each barcode group were sub-clustered using a 15% Levenshtein threshold, and a quality-weighted consensus sequence was constructed for each RNA molecule. Non-functional sequences were excluded, and lower-count sequences lying one edit away from another sequence were also excluded. Based on a fit of two negative binomial distributions, barcode sub-clusters having less than 20% of the maximum read count were discarded. TCRdb applied fastp at Q25 and MiXCR to the public reads, then kept only in-frame beta chains. All rows with the same CDR3 protein become a single entry with the most common DNA and genes. In this record, the V and J calls reflect TCRdb's handling and not the investigators' own analysis. The sample yields 460,000 or so distinct CDR3 sequences; about 22% were counted once. 0.7% to 1% of the sample rests with the top ten.

The sequenced sample consisted of naive CD8+ T cells from blood, with Jurkat cell RNA spiked in. In light of the paper, this sample's cell subset or site label describes: FACS-sorted CD8+CD4-CCR7+CD45RA+ naive T cells. The V gene is TRBV4-1 and the J gene is TRBJ2-7, and TRBD2 matches 11 of the central bases. The receptor was isolated from a human donor in good health. Some libraries in this study had Jurkat cell RNA spiked in. The nucleotides are TGCGCCAGCAGCCAACTAGCGGGAGGAAAATACGAGCAGTACTTC. Translated, it gives CASSQLAGGKYEQYF.